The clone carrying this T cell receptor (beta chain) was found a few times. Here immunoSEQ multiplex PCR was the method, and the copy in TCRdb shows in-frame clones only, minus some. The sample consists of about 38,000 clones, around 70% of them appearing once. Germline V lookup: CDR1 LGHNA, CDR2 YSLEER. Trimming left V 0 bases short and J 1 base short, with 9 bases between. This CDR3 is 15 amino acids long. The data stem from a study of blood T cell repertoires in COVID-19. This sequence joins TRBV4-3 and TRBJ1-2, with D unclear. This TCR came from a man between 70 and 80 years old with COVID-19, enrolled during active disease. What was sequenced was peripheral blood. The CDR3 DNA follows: TGCGCCAGCAGCCAAGATCTCAACAGTAACTATGGCTACACCTTC. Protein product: CASSQDLNSNYGYTF.